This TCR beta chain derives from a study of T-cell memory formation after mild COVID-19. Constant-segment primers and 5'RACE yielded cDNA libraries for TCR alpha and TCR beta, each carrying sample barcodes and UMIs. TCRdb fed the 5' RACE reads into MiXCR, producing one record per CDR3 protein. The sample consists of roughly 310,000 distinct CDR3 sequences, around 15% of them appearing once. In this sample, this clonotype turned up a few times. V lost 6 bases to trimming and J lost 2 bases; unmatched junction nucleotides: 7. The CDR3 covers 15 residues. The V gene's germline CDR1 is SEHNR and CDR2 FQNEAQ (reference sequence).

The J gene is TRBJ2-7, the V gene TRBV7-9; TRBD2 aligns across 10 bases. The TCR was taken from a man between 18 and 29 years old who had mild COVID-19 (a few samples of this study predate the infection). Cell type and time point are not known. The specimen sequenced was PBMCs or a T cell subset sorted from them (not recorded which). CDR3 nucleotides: TGTGCCAGCAGTCGTAGCGGGGGGCTGCCCTACGAGCAGTACTTC. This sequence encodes CASSRSGGLPYEQYF.